This T cell receptor beta chain appears in the sequencing data of a study of identical twins. J gave up 0 bases and V 3 bases, and 12 bases lay outside the gene matches. The CDR3 is 20 residues long. Germline CDR1 and CDR2: SGHRS and YFSETQ. One entry per CDR3 protein, called by TCRdb with MiXCR from the 5' RACE reads. The sample lists more than 200,000 distinct CDR3 sequences, about 14% occurring once. This clonotype was observed a few times. The sample comprised memory (CD45RO+) T cells sorted from blood. This rearrangement joins TRBV5-1 to TRBJ2-1, with 13 bases aligning to TRBD2. The receptor was derived from a woman aged 18-29 years in good health. The CDR3 protein is CASSSTGLAGTRSSYNEQFF. CDR3 nucleotide sequence: TGCGCCAGCAGCTCGACGGGACTAGCGGGAACCAGGAGCTCCTACAATGAGCAGTTCTTC.